What follows are 32 T cell receptor beta chains derived from one specimen sequenced in a study of T-cell reconstitution after alpha-beta-depleted transplantation in children. For TCRbeta, the library was prepared with unique molecular identifiers. TCRdb re-analysed the PCR reads in MiXCR, keeping a single row per CDR3 protein. Among some 290,000 distinct CDR3 sequences listed, 23% were seen once. The material sequenced was PBMCs, mostly from graft donor cells, taken 180 days after TCRalphabeta/CD19-depleted stem cell transplant. These receptor sequences come from a male patient younger than 18 who had a stem cell transplant for acute lymphoblastic leukemia, so the T cells may come from the graft donor.

This clonotype was counted only a few times. This rearrangement joins TRBV2 to TRBJ1-1; no reliable D call. Trimming removed 4 bases from V and 1 base from J, with 10 bases in between. Per the germline V gene, CDR1 is SNHLY and CDR2 is FYNNEI. The CDR3 consists of 14 residues. The CDR3 sequence is CASSGWVGNTEAFF. The CDR3 bases are TGTGCCAGCAGTGGCTGGGTGGGGAACACTGAAGCTTTCTTT.

Details on this clonotype: A junction end diverges from the germline sequence, so it may reflect a read error. The chain uses TRBV5-6 and TRBJ2-1; the D gene is possibly TRBD2 (6 bases). Per the germline V gene, CDR1 is SGHDT and CDR2 is YYEEEE. The CDR3 is 15 residues long. This CDR3 reads CAISPRLVRANEQFF. CDR3 bases: TGTGCCATCAGCCCACGACTAGTAAGGGCCAATGAGCAGTTCTTC.

Of note for this clonotype: Being one base from a much bigger clone, this may be a read error. The chain has TRBV7-2 and TRBJ2-1, with 8 positions matching TRBD2. J was trimmed by 3 bases and V by 5 bases; bases with no gene match: 9. The CDR3 contains 16 residues. Germline CDR1 reads SGHTA; CDR2 reads FQGNSA. The CDR3 DNA reads TGTGCCAGCAGCCCCAGGACGGGAGGGCTCTACAATGAGCAGTTCTTC. Residues: CASSPRTGGLYNEQFF.

This clonotype came up a few times. V and J are TRBV5-1 and TRBJ1-6; possibly TRBD1 for D (5 bases). The CDR3 spans 12 residues. Germline V lookup: CDR1 SGHRS, CDR2 YFSETQ. V gave up 5 bases and J gave up 6 bases, with 6 bases separating them. The CDR3 DNA reads TGCGCCAGCAGGACAGCTAATTCACCCCTCCACTTT. Encoded protein: CASRTANSPLHF.

This clonotype was observed a handful of times. V gene TRBV24-1 combines with J gene TRBJ2-1; possibly TRBD1 for D (6 bases). Germline values: CDR1 KGHDR, CDR2 SFDVKD. Trimming took off 3 bases at V and 2 bases at J, with 13 bases between the two ends. The CDR3 has 16 residues. The CDR3 here is CATSDPTGPTYNEQFF. Written as DNA, the CDR3 is TGTGCCACCAGTGATCCCACAGGGCCCACCTACAATGAGCAGTTCTTC.

Only a few counts were recorded for this clonotype. V usage is TRBV20-1 and J usage is TRBJ2-1, with D possibly being TRBD1 or TRBD2 (5 bases each). CDR3 size: 15 residues. Germline assignment: CDR1 DFQATT and CDR2 SNEGSKA (reference sequence). Trimming pared 3 bases from V and 4 bases from J, leaving 16 bases between. This CDR3 reads CSASPGPGIYNEQFF. CDR3 sequence (DNA): TGCAGTGCTAGCCCGGGACCGGGGATATACAATGAGCAGTTCTTC.

There are a few counts of this clonotype. The chain combines TRBV9 with TRBJ1-3, with 8 bases fitting TRBD1. The germline CDR1 and CDR2 sequences are SGDLS and YYNGEE. V shed 4 bases and J 1 base; nucleotides not matched to a gene: 7. This CDR3 is 16 amino acids long. CDR3 sequence (DNA): TGTGCCAGCAGCTATGACAGGGGCCCATCTGGAAACACCATATATTTT. Amino acid sequence: CASSYDRGPSGNTIYF.

The chain has TRBV5-1 and TRBJ1-1; TRBD1 agrees at 8 bases. V lost 4 bases to trimming and J lost 5 bases; unmatched junction nucleotides: 10. The V gene's germline CDR1 is SGHRS and CDR2 YFSETQ. The CDR3 totals 15 residues. The CDR3 nucleotides read TGCGCCAGCAGCGTTTCAGGGGGCCAGGGAACTGAAGCTTTCTTT. It yields the protein CASSVSGGQGTEAFF.

This clonotype was seen only a few times. The rearrangement joins TRBV12-3 or TRBV12-4 to TRBJ2-7; no clear D. The CDR3 length is 14 residues. Between the trimmed V and J ends, which lost 6 bases and 3 bases, there was a span of 15 bases. CDR3 in amino acids: CASRVGRNFYEQYF. CDR3 bases: TGTGCCAGCAGGGTCGGCAGAAACTTCTACGAGCAGTACTTC.

The chain joins TRBV27 to TRBJ2-2; D may match TRBD1 or TRBD2 (7 bases each). The V gene's germline CDR1 is MNHEY and CDR2 SMNVEV (reference sequence). V was shortened by 7 bases and J by 4 bases, with 19 bases between the two germline ends. CDR3 length: 16 residues. As DNA, the CDR3 is TGTGCCAGCATCCCCCTGGGGGAGGGGGCCACCGGGGAGCTGTTTTTT. Protein: CASIPLGEGATGELFF.

In its sample, this clonotype was seen many times. The CDR3: CASSPRQPRIIYEQYF. Here the CDR3 DNA reads TGTGCCAGCAGTCCCCGGCAGCCTAGGATTATCTACGAGCAGTACTTC. The V and J genes are TRBV6-1 and TRBJ2-7; no definite D call. The CDR3 has 16 residues. Germline CDR1 MNHNS, CDR2 SASEGT. V lost 5 bases to trimming and J lost 3 bases, with 20 bases between them.

This clonotype has only a few counts. The chain combines TRBV20-1 with TRBJ2-1, with D perhaps TRBD1 or TRBD2 (5 bases each). The CDR3 is 12 amino acids. The V gene's germline CDR1 is DFQATT and CDR2 SNEGSKA (reference sequence). The ends were cut back, 8 bases at V and 10 bases at J, with 18 bases in the middle. The CDR3 here is CSTGQAVGEQFF. The CDR3 region has the DNA TGCAGTACGGGGCAAGCAGTTGGGGAGCAGTTCTTC.

This chain connects TRBV28 to TRBJ2-7, with TRBD1 as a possible D gene (5 bases). Deletions cut 5 bases from V and 3 bases from J, with 14 bases between. CDR1 MDHEN and CDR2 SYDVKM come from the germline V gene. The CDR3 is 14 residues long. The CDR3 region has the DNA TGTGCCAGCAGTATGCTTGGGGCTTTCTACGAGCAGTACTTC. Residues: CASSMLGAFYEQYF.

This clonotype has more than one count but fewer than ten. The gene calls are TRBV19 and TRBJ2-1; TRBD2 might be the D (6 bases). The CDR3 is made up of 15 amino acids. Germline lookup yields CDR1 LNHDA and CDR2 SQIVND (reference sequence). V was clipped by 7 bases and J by 5 bases, with 18 bases between them. The CDR3 region is CASMAGSSINNEQFF. CDR3 DNA: TGTGCCAGTATGGCGGGAAGTAGCATTAACAATGAGCAGTTCTTC.

The chain carries TRBV5-8 and TRBJ2-1; D remains unclear. The CDR3 runs 17 residues. Trimming shortened V by 1 base and J by 0 bases, and 14 bases separated the two germline ends. The germline CDR1 and CDR2 sequences are SGHTS and YDEGEE. CDR3 sequence: CASSLKKHALSYNEQFF. The CDR3 DNA reads as TGTGCCAGCAGCTTGAAGAAGCACGCGCTCTCCTACAATGAGCAGTTCTTC.

This chain joins TRBV6-1 and TRBJ1-5; 10 positions agree with TRBD1. The V gene's germline CDR1 is MNHNS and CDR2 SASEGT. The V gene end was trimmed by 4 bases and the J gene end by 10 bases; junction bases not matched to a gene: 4. The CDR3 has 13 residues. The CDR3 region has the DNA TGTGCCAGCAGTGGGACAGGGGGGACCCCCCAGCATTTT. Its protein product is CASSGTGGTPQHF.

This clonotype was seen ten or more times. This chain joins TRBV12-3 or TRBV12-4 and TRBJ2-1; 14 positions agree with TRBD2. The CDR3 has 16 residues. J gave up 8 bases and V 4 bases, and 7 bases lay outside the gene matches. CDR3 amino acids: CASSSWTSGRWYEQFF. In DNA, the CDR3 is TGTGCCAGCAGTTCCTGGACTAGCGGGAGGTGGTATGAGCAGTTCTTC.

V is TRBV7-9 and J is TRBJ2-2; 11 nucleotides align to TRBD2. This CDR3 contains 15 residues. V dropped 8 bases and J dropped 2; count of bases not matched to a gene: 4. Germline V lookup: CDR1 SEHNR, CDR2 FQNEAQ (reference sequence). CDR3 in DNA: TGTGCCAGCCAGGGACTAGCGGTTAACACCGGGGAGCTGTTTTTT. Translated, it gives CASQGLAVNTGELFF.

Concerning this clonotype: Because the CDR3 is missing its conserved closing phenylalanine or tryptophan, this is likely a read error. CDR3 loop: CASSLTSGDQETQYS. The CDR3 DNA sequence: TGTGCCAGCAGCTTAACGTCAGGGGACCAAGAGACCCAGTACTCC. V is TRBV7-3 and J is TRBJ2-5, with D tentatively TRBD1 (6 bases). This CDR3 is 15 amino acids long. Germline V CDR1 and CDR2: SGHTA, FQGTGA. V was cut by 0 bases and J by 0 bases, with 8 bases left in between.

This clonotype came up a few times. The chain is built from TRBV5-1 and TRBJ1-2; D might be TRBD1 (5 bases). Germline-derived CDR1 and CDR2 are SGHRS and YFSETQ. The V end lost 4 bases, the J end lost 3 bases, and 16 bases lay between the germline ends. This CDR3 region has 15 residues. As DNA, the CDR3 is TGCGCCAGCAGCAAGGACATCCGATACGACTATGGCTACACCTTC. As protein: CASSKDIRYDYGYTF.

The gene calls are TRBV10-2 and TRBJ2-7, with a possible D match to TRBD2 (5 bases). Trimming shortened V by 7 bases and J by 3 bases, and 7 bases separated the two germline ends. The length of the CDR3 is 11 residues. Per germline, CDR1 WSHSY and CDR2 SAAADI. In DNA, the CDR3 is TGCGCCAGCATGGAGGACTACGAGCAGTACTTC. Amino acids: CASMEDYEQYF.

The rearrangement links TRBV12-3 or TRBV12-4 to TRBJ2-7; no reliable D call. CDR3 length equals 13 residues. Trimming stripped 5 bases from V and 2 bases from J, with 10 bases between. The CDR3 nucleotides read TGTGCCAGCAGTCCCTTTAGGGCCTACGAGCAGTACTTC. Protein: CASSPFRAYEQYF.

This clonotype was seen a few times. The rearrangement uses TRBV11-1 and TRBJ2-3, with D possibly being TRBD2 (6 bases). V lost 4 bases and J 1 base, leaving 27 bases between the germline ends. Germline CDR1 and CDR2: SGHAT and FQDESV (reference sequence). The CDR3 runs to 20 residues. The CDR3 loop is CASSYTGGTDKPGGTDTQYF. CDR3 DNA sequence: TGTGCCAGCAGCTATACTGGCGGGACGGACAAGCCCGGCGGCACAGATACGCAGTATTTT.

This clonotype has a handful of counts. The chain links TRBV5-1 to TRBJ2-7, with unresolved D. CDR3 length equals 14 residues. The V gene lost 0 bases and the J gene lost 0 bases, with 7 bases spanning the gap. The germline V gene has CDR1 SGHRS and CDR2 YFSETQ. The CDR3 is CASSLVQRSYEQYF. CDR3 DNA: TGCGCCAGCAGCTTGGTACAGCGCTCCTACGAGCAGTACTTC.

This clonotype was counted only a few times. The gene calls are TRBV27 and TRBJ1-2; D possibly corresponds to TRBD1 (5 bases). CDR3 length: 15 amino acids. Trimming took off 4 bases at V and 2 bases at J, with 14 bases between the two ends. Germline assignment: CDR1 MNHEY and CDR2 SMNVEV (reference sequence). Here the CDR3 reads CASSYLWGDNYGYTF. CDR3 nucleotide sequence: TGTGCCAGCAGTTATTTGTGGGGGGACAACTATGGCTACACCTTC.

The chain is built from TRBV5-1 and TRBJ2-7; 10 bases agree with TRBD2. Unmatched junction bases numbered 6, after V lost 3 bases and J lost 3 bases. The CDR3 is made up of 15 amino acids. CDR1 is SGHRS and CDR2 is YFSETQ in the germline V gene. In DNA, the CDR3 is TGCGCCAGCAGCTACACAAGCGGGAGGGTCTACGAGCAGTACTTC. Protein sequence: CASSYTSGRVYEQYF. Drawing the rest from reference TRBV5-1 and TRBJ2-7, the complete variable domain is KAGVTQTPRYLIKTRGQQVTLSCSPISGHRSVSWYQQTPGQGLQFLFEYFSETQRNKGNFPGRFSGRQFSNSRSEMNVSTLELGDSALYLCASSYTSGRVYEQYFGPGTRLTVT.

The chain links TRBV20-1 to TRBJ2-7; 9 bases agree with TRBD1. The CDR3 loop spans 14 amino acids. After removal of 1 base from V and 3 bases from J, the junction contained 4 bases not matched to a gene. Looked up from germline, CDR1 is DFQATT and CDR2 is SNEGSKA (reference sequence). CDR3 loop: CSARAPGQGYEQYF. CDR3 nucleotide sequence: TGCAGTGCTAGAGCTCCGGGACAGGGCTACGAGCAGTACTTC.

This clonotype was seen only a few times. The chain links TRBV29-1 to TRBJ1-1, with D possibly being TRBD1 (5 bases). V was trimmed by 6 bases and J by 6 bases, leaving 17 bases between them. The CDR3 has 13 amino acids. Germline assignment: CDR1 SQVTM and CDR2 ANQGSEA. The CDR3 nucleotides are TGCAGCGTACGAAGGGGCCAATTGTCTGAAGCTTTCTTT. Translating gives CSVRRGQLSEAFF.

This clonotype came up many times. The V call is TRBV5-1, the J call TRBJ2-1; D gene uncertain. The germline V and J ends were trimmed by 5 bases and 7 bases, with 10 bases remaining between them. The V gene's germline CDR1 is SGHRS and CDR2 YFSETQ. The CDR3 loop spans 12 amino acids. CDR3 in amino acids: CASRFRSNEQFF. CDR3 bases: TGCGCCAGCAGGTTTAGGAGTAATGAGCAGTTCTTC.

This clonotype was recorded a few times. The rearrangement links TRBV6-1 to TRBJ1-1; 10 bases map to TRBD1. V lost 7 bases and J lost 4; bases outside the gene matches: 9. The CDR3 is made up of 15 amino acids. The V gene's germline CDR1 is MNHNS and CDR2 SASEGT. This CDR3 reads CASKPRTGGFTEAFF. The DNA for the CDR3 is TGTGCCAGCAAACCCCGGACAGGGGGTTTCACTGAAGCTTTCTTT.

This rearrangement joins TRBV12-3 or TRBV12-4 to TRBJ1-2; D uncertain. The CDR3 loop spans 12 amino acids. V shed 6 bases and J shed 8 bases, with 13 bases lying between them. This chain's CDR3 is CASRTSIGGYTF. The CDR3, as DNA: TGTGCCAGCAGGACCTCTATCGGAGGCTACACCTTC.

J is TRBJ2-2 and V is TRBV2; 11 bases match TRBD2. V lost 7 bases and J lost 6; bases outside the gene matches: 10. The length of the CDR3 is 16 residues. Per the germline V gene, CDR1 is SNHLY and CDR2 is FYNNEI. Here the CDR3 reads CASIGGIAGGAGELFF. The CDR3 DNA sequence: TGTGCCAGCATAGGCGGTATAGCGGGAGGGGCCGGGGAGCTGTTTTTT.